This TCR beta chain was recovered during a study of a mutant IDH1 vaccine in newly diagnosed glioma. Study-wide context: Eight vaccinations were given in weeks 1, 3, 5, 7, 11, 15, 19 and 23. Regarding the study as a whole: Vaccine-induced responses were seen in 85% to 95% of patients, spanning several MHC alleles.

V was cut by 4 bases and J by 2 bases, with 14 bases left in between. The CDR3 runs to 15 residues. Per the germline V gene, CDR1 is SGHNT and CDR2 is YYREEE (reference sequence). Generated by immunoSEQ multiplex PCR, the TCRdb table keeps only in-frame clones and is missing some. There are around 58,000 clones in the sample; 75% to 85% occur only once, and 3% to 4% lies in the top ten. Time point of the sample: week 5, during vaccination. The study gave 300 ug of mutant IDH1 20-mer peptide per vaccine dose, with topical imiquimod. Every donor had a new WHO grade 3 or 4 astrocytoma that was IDH1-mutant, with loss of nuclear ATRX. A remark on this clone: Antigen: not known.

The sequenced sample was PBMCs, obtained from a glioma patient whose treatment included an IDH1 peptide vaccine. The rearrangement uses TRBV5-4 and TRBJ2-3, with D possibly being TRBD1 or TRBD2 (6 bases each). The receptor was isolated from a man aged 25-40 years with glioma. CDR3 loop: CASSREGGITDTQYF. CDR3 nucleotides: TGTGCCAGCAGCCGAGAGGGGGGAATCACAGATACGCAGTATTTT.